This T cell receptor (beta chain) derives from a study of chemoradiotherapy in HPV16-positive cancers. Repertoires were sampled repeatedly during chemoradiotherapy. Whole-study results and caveats: Candidate HPV-specific clones and E7-related TCR motifs grew in tumor during treatment.

Some clones are missing from TCRdb's copy, which holds only in-frame ones; the method was immunoSEQ multiplex PCR. The table has 4,500 to 6,500 clones, roughly 90% seen once; the top ten hold around a fifth. The CDR3 extends over 15 amino acids. Germline V gives CDR1 LNHDA, CDR2 SQIVND (reference sequence). The V gene lost 3 bases and the J gene lost 4 bases, with 15 bases spanning the gap. About this clone itself: The antigen is unknown.

The TCR was taken from a human donor with HPV-associated anogenital cancer. Here the sequenced sample was blood, taken from a patient who underwent chemoradiotherapy. This chain joins TRBV19 and TRBJ1-2; perhaps TRBD1 as D (5 bases). CDR3 bases: TGTGCCAGTAGTATGGAGGCGGGGGTCGGCTATGGCTACACCTTC. Translated, it gives CASSMEAGVGYGYTF.